The entry below gives a single T cell receptor beta chain sequence along with its context. Its antigen is unknown. This CDR3 region has 14 residues. Germline V gene lookup returns CDR1 MGHDK and CDR2 SYGVNS. V dropped 4 bases and J dropped 2; count of bases not matched to a gene: 2. Generated by immunoSEQ multiplex PCR, the TCRdb table keeps only in-frame clones and is missing some. The table includes 50,000 to 80,000 clones, roughly 89% detected once. This specimen comes from a study of OX40 agonist ivuxolimab in advanced cancers. Study observations and caveats: Certain nonresponders likewise exhibited a low normalized T-cell clonal expansion.

The source material was CD4+ or CD8+ T cells sorted from blood, sampled in a trial of the OX40 agonist ivuxolimab. The sequence came from an adult with an advanced solid tumor such as melanoma, head and neck, liver or kidney cancer. The rearrangement links TRBV25-1 to TRBJ2-7, with TRBD1 identical over 10 bases. This chain's CDR3 is CASSADRGPYEQYF. CDR3 DNA: TGTGCCAGCAGTGCAGACAGGGGGCCCTACGAGCAGTACTTC.